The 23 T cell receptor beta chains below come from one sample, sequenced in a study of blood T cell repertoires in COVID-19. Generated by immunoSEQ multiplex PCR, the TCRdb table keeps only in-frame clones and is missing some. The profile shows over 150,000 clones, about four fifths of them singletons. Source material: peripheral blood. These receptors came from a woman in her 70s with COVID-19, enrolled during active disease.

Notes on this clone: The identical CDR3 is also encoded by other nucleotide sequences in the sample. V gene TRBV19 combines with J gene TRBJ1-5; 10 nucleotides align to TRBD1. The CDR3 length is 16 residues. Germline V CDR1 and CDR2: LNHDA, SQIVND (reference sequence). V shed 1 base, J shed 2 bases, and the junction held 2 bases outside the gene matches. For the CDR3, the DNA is TGTGCCAGTAGTATAGGCGGGACAGGGGGCAATCAGCCCCAGCATTTT. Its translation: CASSIGGTGGNQPQHF. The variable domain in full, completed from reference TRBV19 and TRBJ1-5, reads DGGITQSPKYLFRKEGQNVTLSCEQNLNHDAMYWYRQDPGQGLRLIYYSQIVNDFQKGDIAEGYSVSREKKESFPLTVTSAQKNPTAFYLCASSIGGTGGNQPQHFGDGTRLSIL.

CDR3 in DNA: TGTGCCAGCAGTTACACCGGGGGGCGAGAGACCCAGTACTTC. Protein: CASSYTGGRETQYF. The genes are TRBV6-2 or TRBV6-3 and TRBJ2-5; D is possibly TRBD2 (7 bases). The V and J ends lost 2 bases and 4 bases respectively, with 11 bases between them. The length of the CDR3 is 14 residues. Germline V gene lookup returns CDR1 MNHEY and CDR2 SVGEGT.

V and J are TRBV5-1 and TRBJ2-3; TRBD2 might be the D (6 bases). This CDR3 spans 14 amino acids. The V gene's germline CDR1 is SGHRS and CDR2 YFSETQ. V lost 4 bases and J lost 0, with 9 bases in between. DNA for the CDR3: TGCGCCAGCAGCCACGGGACTAGCACAGATACGCAGTATTTT. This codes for CASSHGTSTDTQYF.

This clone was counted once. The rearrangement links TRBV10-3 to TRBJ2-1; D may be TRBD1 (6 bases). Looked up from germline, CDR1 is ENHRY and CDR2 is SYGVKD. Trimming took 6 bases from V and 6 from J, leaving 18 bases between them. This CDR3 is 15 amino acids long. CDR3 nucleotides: TGTGCCATCAGACAGACCGAGGGGGTGGTCAATGAGCAGTTCTTC. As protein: CAIRQTEGVVNEQFF.

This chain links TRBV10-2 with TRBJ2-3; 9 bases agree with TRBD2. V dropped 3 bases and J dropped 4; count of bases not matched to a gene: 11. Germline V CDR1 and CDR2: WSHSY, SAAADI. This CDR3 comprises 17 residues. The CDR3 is CASSDGGRAGSPDTQYF. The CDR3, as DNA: TGCGCCAGCAGTGATGGCGGGAGGGCCGGGTCCCCAGATACGCAGTATTTT.

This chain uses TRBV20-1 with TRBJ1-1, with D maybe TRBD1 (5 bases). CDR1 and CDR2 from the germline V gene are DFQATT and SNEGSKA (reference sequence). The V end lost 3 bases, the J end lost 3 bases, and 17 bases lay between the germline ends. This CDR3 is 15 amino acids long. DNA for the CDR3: TGCAGTGCTAGTGCCGACCGCTGGGGGGACACTGAAGCTTTCTTT. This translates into CSASADRWGDTEAFF.

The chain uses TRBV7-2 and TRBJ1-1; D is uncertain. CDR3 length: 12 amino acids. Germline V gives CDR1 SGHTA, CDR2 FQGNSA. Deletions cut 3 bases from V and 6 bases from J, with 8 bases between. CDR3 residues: CASSFSGPEAFF. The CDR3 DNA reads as TGTGCCAGCAGCTTTTCGGGTCCTGAAGCTTTCTTT.

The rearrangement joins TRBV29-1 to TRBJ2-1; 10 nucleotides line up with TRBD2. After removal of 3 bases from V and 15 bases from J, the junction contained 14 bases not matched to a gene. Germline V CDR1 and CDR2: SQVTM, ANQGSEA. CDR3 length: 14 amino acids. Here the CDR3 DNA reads TGCAGCGTTGACACGTCGCCTAGCGGGAGTAGGGCGTTCTTC. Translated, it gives CSVDTSPSGSRAFF.

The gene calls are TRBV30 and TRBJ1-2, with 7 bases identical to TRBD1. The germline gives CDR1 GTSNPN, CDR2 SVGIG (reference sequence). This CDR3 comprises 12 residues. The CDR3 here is CGGTENNYGYTF. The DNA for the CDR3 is TGTGGCGGGACAGAAAATAACTATGGCTACACCTTC. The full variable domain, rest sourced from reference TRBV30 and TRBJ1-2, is SQTIHQWPATLVQPVGSPLSLECTVEGTSNPNLYWYRQAAGRGLQLLFYSVGIGQISSEVPQNLSASRPQDRQFILSSKKLLLSDSGFYLCGGTENNYGYTFGSGTRLTVV.

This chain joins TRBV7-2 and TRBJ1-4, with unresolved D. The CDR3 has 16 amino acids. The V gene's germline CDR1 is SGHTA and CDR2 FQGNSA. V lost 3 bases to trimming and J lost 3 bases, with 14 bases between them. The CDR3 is CASSFLEATSNEKLFF. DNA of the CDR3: TGTGCCAGCAGCTTTTTAGAGGCAACGTCTAATGAAAAACTGTTTTTT. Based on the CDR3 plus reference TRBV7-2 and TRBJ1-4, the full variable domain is GAGVSQSPSNKVTEKGKDVELRCDPISGHTALYWYRQSLGQGLEFLIYFQGNSAPDKSGLPSDRFSAERTGGSVSTLTIQRTQQEDSAVYLCASSFLEATSNEKLFFGSGTQLSVL.

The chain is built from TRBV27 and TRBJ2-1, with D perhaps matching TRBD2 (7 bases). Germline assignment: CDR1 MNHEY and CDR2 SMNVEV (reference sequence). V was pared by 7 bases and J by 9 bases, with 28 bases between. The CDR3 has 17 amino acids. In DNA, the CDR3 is TGTGCCAGCAACGGGGCGGGGGCGGGATCCAGAGGTCTTGAGCAGTTCTTC. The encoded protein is CASNGAGAGSRGLEQFF.

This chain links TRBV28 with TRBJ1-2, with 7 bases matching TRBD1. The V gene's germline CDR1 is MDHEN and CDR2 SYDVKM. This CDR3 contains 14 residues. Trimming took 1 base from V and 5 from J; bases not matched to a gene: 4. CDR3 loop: CASSLSQGLYGYTF. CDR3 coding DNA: TGTGCCAGCAGTTTATCACAGGGGTTATATGGCTACACCTTC.

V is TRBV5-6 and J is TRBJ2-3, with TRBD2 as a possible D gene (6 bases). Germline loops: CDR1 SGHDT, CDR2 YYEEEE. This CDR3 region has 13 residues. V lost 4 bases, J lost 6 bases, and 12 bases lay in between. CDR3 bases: TGTGCCAGCAGCACCAGGGAGGTCGATACGCAGTATTTT. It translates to CASSTREVDTQYF.

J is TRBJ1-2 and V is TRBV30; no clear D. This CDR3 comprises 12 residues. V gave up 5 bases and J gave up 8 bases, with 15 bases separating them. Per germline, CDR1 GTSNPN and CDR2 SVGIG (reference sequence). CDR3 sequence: CAWARRSQGYTF. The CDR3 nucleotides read TGTGCCTGGGCCCGACGGAGCCAGGGCTACACCTTC.

The CDR3 spells CASSLRTLVGPFF. CDR3 nucleotides: TGTGCCAGCAGTTTAAGGACTCTAGTAGGTCCGTTCTTC. The chain joins TRBV28 to TRBJ2-1; weak D call: TRBD2 (5 bases). Trimming removed 2 bases at V and 15 bases at J, with 17 bases between. This CDR3 has 13 residues. The germline V gene has CDR1 MDHEN and CDR2 SYDVKM.

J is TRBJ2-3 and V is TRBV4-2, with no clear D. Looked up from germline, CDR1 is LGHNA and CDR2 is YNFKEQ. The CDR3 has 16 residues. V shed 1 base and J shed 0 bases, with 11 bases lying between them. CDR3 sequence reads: CASSQVAETSTDTQYF. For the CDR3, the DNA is TGTGCCAGCAGCCAAGTTGCGGAAACTAGCACAGATACGCAGTATTTT.

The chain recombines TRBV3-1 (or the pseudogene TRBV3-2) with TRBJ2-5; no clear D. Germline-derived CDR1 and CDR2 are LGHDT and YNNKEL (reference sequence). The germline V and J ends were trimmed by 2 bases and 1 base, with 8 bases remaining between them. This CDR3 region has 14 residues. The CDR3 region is CASSQWQTQETQYF. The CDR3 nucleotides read TGTGCCAGCAGCCAATGGCAAACCCAAGAGACCCAGTACTTC.

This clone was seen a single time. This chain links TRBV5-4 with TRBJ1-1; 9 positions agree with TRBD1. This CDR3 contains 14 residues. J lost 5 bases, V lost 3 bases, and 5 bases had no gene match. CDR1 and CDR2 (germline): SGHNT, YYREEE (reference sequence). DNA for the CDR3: TGTGCCAGCAGCTCACAGGGGGCGGGTACTGAAGCTTTCTTT. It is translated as CASSSQGAGTEAFF.

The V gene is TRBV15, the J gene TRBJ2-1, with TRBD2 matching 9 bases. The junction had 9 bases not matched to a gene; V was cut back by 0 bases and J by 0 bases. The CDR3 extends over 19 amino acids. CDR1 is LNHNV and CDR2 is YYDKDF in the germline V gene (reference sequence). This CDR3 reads CATSRDQLAGRRSYNEQFF. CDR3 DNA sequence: TGTGCCACCAGCAGAGATCAGCTAGCGGGACGCCGCTCCTACAATGAGCAGTTCTTC. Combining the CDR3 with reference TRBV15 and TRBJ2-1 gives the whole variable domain DAMVIQNPRYQVTQFGKPVTLSCSQTLNHNVMYWYQQKSSQAPKLLFHYYDKDFNNEADTPDNFQSRRPNTSFCFLDIRSPGLGDTAMYLCATSRDQLAGRRSYNEQFFGPGTRLTVL.

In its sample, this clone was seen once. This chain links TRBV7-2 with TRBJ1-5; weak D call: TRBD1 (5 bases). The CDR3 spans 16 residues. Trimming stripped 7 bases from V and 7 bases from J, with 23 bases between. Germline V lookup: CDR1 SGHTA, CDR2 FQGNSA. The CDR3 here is CASTPGGVPWGQPQHF. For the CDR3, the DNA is TGTGCCAGCACCCCCGGGGGGGTTCCTTGGGGACAGCCCCAGCATTTT.

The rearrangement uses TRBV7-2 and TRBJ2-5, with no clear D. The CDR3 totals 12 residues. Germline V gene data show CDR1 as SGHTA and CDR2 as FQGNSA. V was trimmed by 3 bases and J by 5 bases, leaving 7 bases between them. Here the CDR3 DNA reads TGTGCCAGCAGCTTTCTCCAGGAGACCCAGTACTTC. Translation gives CASSFLQETQYF.

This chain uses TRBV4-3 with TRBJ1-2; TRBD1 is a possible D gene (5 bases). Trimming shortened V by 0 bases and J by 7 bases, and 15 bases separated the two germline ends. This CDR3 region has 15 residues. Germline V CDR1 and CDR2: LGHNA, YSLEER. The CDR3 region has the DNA TGCGCCAGCAGCCAAGACAGGGATCTCTACACTGGCTACACCTTC. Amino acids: CASSQDRDLYTGYTF.

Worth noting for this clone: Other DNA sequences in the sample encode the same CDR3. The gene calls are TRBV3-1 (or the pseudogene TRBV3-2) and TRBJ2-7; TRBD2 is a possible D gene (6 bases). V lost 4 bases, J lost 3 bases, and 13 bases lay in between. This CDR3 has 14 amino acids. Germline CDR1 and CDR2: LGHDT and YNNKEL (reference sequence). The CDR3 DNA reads TGTGCCAGCAGCCCCGGGACTGGAGACTACGAGCAGTACTTC. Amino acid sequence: CASSPGTGDYEQYF.